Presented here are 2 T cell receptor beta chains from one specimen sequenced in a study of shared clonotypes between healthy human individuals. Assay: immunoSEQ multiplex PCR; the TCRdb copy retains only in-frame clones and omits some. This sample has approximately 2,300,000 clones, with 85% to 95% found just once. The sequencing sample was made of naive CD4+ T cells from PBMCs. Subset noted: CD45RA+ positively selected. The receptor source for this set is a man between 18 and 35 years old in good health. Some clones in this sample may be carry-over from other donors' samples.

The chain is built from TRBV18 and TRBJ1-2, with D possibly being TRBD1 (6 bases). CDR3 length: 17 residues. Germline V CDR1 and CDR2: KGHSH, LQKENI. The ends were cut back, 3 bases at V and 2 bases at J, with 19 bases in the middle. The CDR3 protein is CASSPLGQLHLNYGYTF. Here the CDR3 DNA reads TGTGCCAGCTCACCCCTAGGACAGCTTCACTTAAACTATGGCTACACCTTC.

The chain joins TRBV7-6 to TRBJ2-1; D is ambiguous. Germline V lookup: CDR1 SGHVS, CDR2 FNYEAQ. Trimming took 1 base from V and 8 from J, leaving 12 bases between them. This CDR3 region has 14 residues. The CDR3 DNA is TGTGCCAGCAGCTTAGTGTCCAGCTTCGATGAGCAGTTCTTC. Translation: CASSLVSSFDEQFF.